The present T cell receptor beta chain was sequenced within a study of blood T cells in healthy people across ages. A sample-barcoded 5' primer and a J-beta primer mix were used in a second PCR of roughly 6 to 12 cycles. MiXCR, applied by TCRdb to the 5' RACE reads, yields one record per CDR3 protein. The sample has around 780,000 distinct CDR3 sequences; approximately 24% are singletons. This clonotype occurred a few times. Germline CDR1 and CDR2: DFQATT and SNEGSKA (reference sequence). CDR3 length: 14 amino acids. These data were likewise used in another study, on T cells of mothers and their children.

The chain carries TRBV20-1 and TRBJ2-5; the D gene is possibly TRBD1 (6 bases). The J call is in doubt because the DNA end fits TRBJ2-7 better. This receptor was taken from a boy aged 5-17 years in good health. The sequencing input was blood. CDR3: CSARPDSNFREQYF. The CDR3 bases are TGCAGTGCTAGACCGGACAGTAATTTCCGCGAGCAGTACTTC.